The present TCR beta chain was sequenced within a study of blood T cell repertoires in COVID-19. About the study: There were acute and convalescent COVID-19 samples, and they came from the United States, Italy and Spain. PBMCs, B-cell-depleted T cells, or T cells were the source of the cDNA or gDNA that made up the material.

Clones were read by immunoSEQ multiplex PCR, and TCRdb kept only the in-frame ones, dropping some. The profile covers over 40,000 clones, with roughly four fifths appearing a single time and 6% to 7.5% taken by the ten largest. This CDR3 spans 13 amino acids. The V gene lost 7 bases and the J gene lost 4 bases, with 13 bases spanning the gap. Looked up from germline, CDR1 is LNHDA and CDR2 is SQIVND (reference sequence). This TCR was sampled from a man between 60 and 75 years old with active COVID-19. The specimen was peripheral blood. The chain couples TRBV19 to TRBJ1-1, with unresolved D. CDR3 sequence reads: CASKGRRSTEAFF. CDR3 nucleotide sequence: TGTGCCAGTAAGGGCAGGAGGAGCACTGAAGCTTTCTTT.